Below are 13 T cell receptor beta chains sequenced from a single sample in a study of shared clonotypes between healthy human individuals (TCRdb year 2020). Libraries were prepared through the immunoSEQ multiplex PCR assay. Drawn from immuneACCESS, this table holds only the in-frame rearrangements with V and J called that TCRdb kept. Clones are partly lost; checked studies trace under half to an unresolved V gene and leave the rest unexplained. For this sample there are approximately 350,000 clones; under 80% appear just once. About a tenth of the sample comes from the top ten. Source material: memory CD4+ T cells sorted from blood. In light of the paper, this sample's cell subset or site label describes: CD45RA-negative fraction. These receptor sequences come from a man aged 25 to 40 in good health.

The chain uses TRBV5-4 and TRBJ2-3; D uncertain. Germline V gives CDR1 SGHNT, CDR2 YYREEE (reference sequence). The CDR3 covers 15 residues. V was cut by 4 bases and J by 3 bases, with 15 bases left in between. The CDR3 loop reads CASSLGKWRTDTQYF. The CDR3 DNA follows: TGTGCCAGCAGCCTCGGCAAGTGGCGAACAGATACGCAGTATTTT.

The rearrangement links TRBV28 to TRBJ2-7, with unresolved D. V lost 6 bases and J lost 4, with 16 bases in between. The CDR3 consists of 14 residues. Germline CDR1 and CDR2: MDHEN and SYDVKM. This CDR3 reads CASRSPHVGYEQYF. For the CDR3, the DNA is TGTGCCAGCAGAAGTCCTCACGTAGGATACGAGCAGTACTTC.

This chain connects TRBV9 to TRBJ2-2, with D possibly called TRBD1 or TRBD2 (5 bases each). CDR1 and CDR2 from the germline V gene are SGDLS and YYNGEE. V shed 4 bases and J shed 3 bases, with 19 bases lying between them. The CDR3 has 17 residues. As DNA, the CDR3 is TGTGCCAGCAGCACAACAAGAGGGCGAGGGGACACCGGGGAGCTGTTTTTT. As protein: CASSTTRGRGDTGELFF.

The V call is TRBV6-5, the J call TRBJ2-5; 10 bases map to TRBD2. V was pared by 4 bases and J by 3 bases, with 8 bases of the junction left unmatched. Germline CDR1 is MNHEY and CDR2 is SVGAGI. The CDR3 runs 16 residues. This CDR3 reads CASSLARLAGEETQYF. CDR3 DNA sequence: TGTGCCAGCAGTTTAGCCCGACTAGCGGGCGAAGAGACCCAGTACTTC.

The chain recombines TRBV28 with TRBJ2-2, with 12 bases lining up with TRBD2. The CDR3 spans 15 residues. The V and J ends lost 7 bases and 7 bases, in that order; junction bases with no gene match: 7. Germline V gives CDR1 MDHEN, CDR2 SYDVKM. The CDR3 loop reads CASNRLAGDVGELFF. The CDR3 region has the DNA TGTGCCAGCAATAGACTAGCGGGAGACGTCGGGGAGCTGTTTTTT.

This rearrangement joins TRBV18 to TRBJ1-6, with no clear D. The CDR3 length is 16 residues. V was trimmed by 4 bases and J by 8 bases, leaving 18 bases between them. Germline CDR1 is KGHSH and CDR2 is LQKENI. CDR3 sequence (DNA): TGTGCCAGCTCACAACCGGACCGTGTCTTTGATTCACCCCTCCACTTT. Its protein is CASSQPDRVFDSPLHF.

The gene calls are TRBV7-9 and TRBJ2-5; D is unresolved. Germline V gives CDR1 SEHNR, CDR2 FQNEAQ (reference sequence). The V gene lost 1 base and the J gene lost 4 bases, with 7 bases spanning the gap. This CDR3 comprises 13 residues. The CDR3 protein is CASSLVVLETQYF. In nucleotides, the CDR3 is TGTGCCAGCAGCTTAGTTGTCCTAGAGACCCAGTACTTC.

The chain employs TRBV5-1 and TRBJ2-7; 10 bases line up with TRBD2. V lost 4 bases to trimming and J lost 4 bases; unmatched junction nucleotides: 11. Germline V CDR1 and CDR2: SGHRS, YFSETQ. The CDR3 contains 16 residues. The CDR3 nucleotides are TGCGCCAGCAGCCTGGGGTCTGTGACTAGCGGGTACGAGCAGTACTTC. Translated, it gives CASSLGSVTSGYEQYF.

The J gene is TRBJ2-7, the V gene TRBV5-1; 8 nucleotides agree with TRBD2. There are 14 residues in the CDR3. The V gene's germline CDR1 is SGHRS and CDR2 YFSETQ. Trimming took 0 bases from V and 4 from J; bases not matched to a gene: 3. The CDR3 reads CASSLELAAYEQYF. The DNA for the CDR3 is TGCGCCAGCAGCTTGGAACTAGCGGCGTACGAGCAGTACTTC. Based on the CDR3 plus reference TRBV5-1 and TRBJ2-7, the full variable domain is KAGVTQTPRYLIKTRGQQVTLSCSPISGHRSVSWYQQTPGQGLQFLFEYFSETQRNKGNFPGRFSGRQFSNSRSEMNVSTLELGDSALYLCASSLELAAYEQYFGPGTRLTVT.

The chain is built from TRBV6-1 and TRBJ1-1, with 7 nucleotides matching TRBD1. CDR3 size: 13 residues. Germline values: CDR1 MNHNS, CDR2 SASEGT. Trimming cost V 3 bases and J 10 bases; bases outside gene matches: 8. CDR3 protein: CASSDQDRSRAFF. CDR3 DNA: TGTGCCAGCAGTGACCAGGACAGGTCCAGAGCTTTCTTT.

This clone was detected only a few times. The chain uses TRBV2 and TRBJ1-4; 8 nucleotides match TRBD1. CDR1 is SNHLY and CDR2 is FYNNEI in the germline V gene. The J segment lost 7 bases and the V segment lost 11 bases, leaving 9 bases of the junction unmatched. This CDR3 has 13 amino acids. The CDR3 nucleotides are TGTGCCTCCCAGACAGGGGTGTTTGAAAAACTGTTTTTT. The encoded protein is CASQTGVFEKLFF.

The chain is built from TRBV7-9 and TRBJ2-2, with TRBD2 identical over 9 bases. The V segment lost 6 bases and the J segment 5 bases; nucleotides outside the gene matches: 7. CDR1 is SEHNR, CDR2 FQNEAQ, per germline (reference sequence). The length of the CDR3 is 15 residues. The CDR3 coding sequence is TGTGCCAGCAGACCTAGCGGGAAAGTAACCGGGGAGCTGTTTTTT. It translates to CASRPSGKVTGELFF.

The V gene is TRBV30, the J gene TRBJ2-3, with 13 bases matching TRBD2. V lost 5 bases to trimming and J lost 4 bases; unmatched junction nucleotides: 6. The CDR3 extends over 15 amino acids. CDR1 is GTSNPN and CDR2 is SVGIG in the germline V gene (reference sequence). CDR3 protein: CAWQTSGRLSDTQYF. The CDR3, as DNA: TGTGCCTGGCAGACTAGCGGGAGGCTGTCAGATACGCAGTATTTT.